This entry lists 10 T cell receptor beta chains sequenced from one sample in a study of blood T cell repertoires in COVID-19. Clones were read by immunoSEQ multiplex PCR, and TCRdb kept only the in-frame ones, dropping some. The profile shows fewer than 200,000 clones, 60% to 80% of them singletons. Sequencing was done on a sample of peripheral blood. These receptor sequences come from a man in his 70s with acute or convalescent COVID-19.

This chain connects TRBV28 to TRBJ1-2; D perhaps matches TRBD1 (6 bases). Germline V gene data show CDR1 as MDHEN and CDR2 as SYDVKM. Trimming took off 5 bases at V and 5 bases at J, with 9 bases between the two ends. The CDR3 has 12 residues. Here the CDR3 DNA reads TGTGCCAGCAGTACCACAGGGTATGGCTACACCTTC. Protein sequence: CASSTTGYGYTF.

The chain joins TRBV9 to TRBJ1-1; D remains unclear. V shed 3 bases and J shed 1 base, with 10 bases lying between them. Germline CDR1 SGDLS, CDR2 YYNGEE. The CDR3 extends over 14 amino acids. The CDR3 coding sequence is TGTGCCAGCAGCGCAACAACGTGGAACACTGAAGCTTTCTTT. As protein: CASSATTWNTEAFF.

The gene calls are TRBV12-3 or TRBV12-4 and TRBJ2-1; D possibly corresponds to TRBD1 (6 bases). With 7 bases removed from V and 3 bases from J, the gap between germline ends came to 10 bases. The length of the CDR3 is 13 residues. The CDR3: CASTADSYNEQFF. The CDR3 DNA reads TGTGCCAGCACCGCGGACAGCTACAATGAGCAGTTCTTC.

This clone was seen many times. The V and J genes are TRBV6-4 and TRBJ2-7; 10 bases agree with TRBD1. Losses at the gene ends were 3 bases for V and 6 bases for J; bases not matched to a gene: 2. CDR1 and CDR2 from the germline V gene are MRHNA and SNTAGT. There are 13 residues in the CDR3. The CDR3, as DNA: TGTGCCAGCAGTGAGGGACAGGGGCTCGAGCAGTACTTC. Translation: CASSEGQGLEQYF.

This chain joins TRBV18 and TRBJ1-6, with unresolved D. The CDR3 length is 14 residues. The V end lost 3 bases, the J end lost 0 bases, and 3 bases lay between the germline ends. Germline V gives CDR1 KGHSH, CDR2 LQKENI. The CDR3 is CASSPASYNSPLHF. CDR3 sequence (DNA): TGTGCCAGCTCACCGGCCTCCTATAATTCACCCCTCCACTTT.

Written as DNA, the CDR3 is TGTGCCAGCAGTTCCGGGACAGGGAGGACCGGGGAGCTGTTTTTT. Encoded protein: CASSSGTGRTGELFF. The chain is built from TRBV6-5 and TRBJ2-2, with TRBD1 matching 9 bases. With V trimmed by 4 bases and J by 5 bases, 5 bases remained unmatched. This CDR3 region has 15 residues. CDR1 is MNHEY, CDR2 SVGAGI, per germline.

The chain joins TRBV18 to TRBJ2-5; tentative D call: TRBD2 (5 bases). The CDR3 totals 15 residues. The ends were cut back, 3 bases at V and 2 bases at J, with 13 bases in the middle. Germline V gene data show CDR1 as KGHSH and CDR2 as LQKENI. The CDR3 sequence is CASSPRAGKQETQYF. CDR3 sequence (DNA): TGTGCCAGCTCACCCCGGGCGGGTAAACAAGAGACCCAGTACTTC.

The rearrangement links TRBV4-2 to TRBJ1-2; a weak D match, TRBD1 (5 bases). Looked up from germline, CDR1 is LGHNA and CDR2 is YNFKEQ. This CDR3 is built from 13 residues. V was clipped by 0 bases and J by 5 bases, with 7 bases between them. CDR3 in DNA: TGTGCCAGCAGCCAAGATCCAGGGTATGGCTACACCTTC. This sequence encodes CASSQDPGYGYTF.

The chain uses TRBV6-5 and TRBJ2-3; TRBD2 matches 8 bases. CDR3 length: 14 amino acids. The V and J ends lost 6 bases and 3 bases, in that order; junction bases with no gene match: 5. Germline V gene lookup returns CDR1 MNHEY and CDR2 SVGAGI. The CDR3 DNA is TGTGCCAGCAGAATTAGCGGGATGACAGATACGCAGTATTTT. Protein product: CASRISGMTDTQYF.

The rearrangement links TRBV5-4 to TRBJ1-1, with 9 bases that match TRBD1. Trimming removed 0 bases from V and 7 bases from J; junction bases left unmatched: 1. CDR3 length: 13 residues. CDR1 SGHNT and CDR2 YYREEE come from the germline V gene (reference sequence). The CDR3 here is CASSLDRGLEAFF. CDR3 sequence (DNA): TGTGCCAGCAGCTTGGACAGGGGGCTTGAAGCTTTCTTT.